Listed below are T cell receptor beta chains from one sample, sequenced in a study of T cell responses to AZD1222 COVID-19 vaccine. This table comes from immunoSEQ multiplex PCR, and its TCRdb copy is limited to in-frame clones, with some not included. The data hold about 140,000 clones, with 91% observed a single time. This specimen consisted of peripheral blood, obtained 28 days after the second dose of the MenACWY control vaccine. The receptors derive from an adult who received the MenACWY meningococcal vaccine as a control. CDR3s include the opening cysteine and the closing phenylalanine or tryptophan. The D gene is left open where the match is weak. Rows give clone size only sometimes, using once, few, many, or a class for an expanded clone.

V	size	J	D	DNA	CDR3
TRBV3-1/TRBV3-2	-	TRBJ2-5	-	TGTGCCAGCAGCCGGGCTCCCGAGGAGACCCAGTACTTC	CASSRAPEETQYF
TRBV20-1	-	TRBJ2-4	-	TGCAGTGCTAGTTCAGGGGATCTTGGCAAAAACATTCAGTACTTC	CSASSGDLGKNIQYF
TRBV6-5	-	TRBJ2-3	TRBD2	TGTGCCAGCAGCAGACCGGGACTAGCGGCAGATACGCAGTATTTT	CASSRPGLAADTQYF
TRBV19	-	TRBJ2-7	-	TGTGCCAGTAGTCTTGACCCCCTCGGGGGCCACGAGCAGTACTTC	CASSLDPLGGHEQYF
TRBV12-5	once	TRBJ1-2	TRBD1	TGTGCTATTGGACAGGCGGGAGGCTACACCTTC	CAIGQAGGYTF
TRBV7-2	once	TRBJ2-5	-	TGTGCCAGCAGCTTAAACCAGGGGCTCCAAGAGACCCAGTACTTC	CASSLNQGLQETQYF
TRBV5-6	-	TRBJ1-4	-	TGTGCCAGCAGCTTGAATGAAAAACTGTTTTTT	CASSLNEKLFF
TRBV27	-	TRBJ2-5	TRBD1	TGTGCCAGCAGTCCGGGACAGGGTGAGGCCCAGTACTTC	CASSPGQGEAQYF
TRBV28	-	TRBJ2-7	TRBD2	TGTGCCAGCGTTGCGGGAGGTTCTTACGAGCAGTACTTC	CASVAGGSYEQYF
TRBV7-9	-	TRBJ2-7	-	TGTGCCAGCAGCCCAGGGAGACCTGAAGTTGACTACGAGCAGTACTTC	CASSPGRPEVDYEQYF
TRBV19	-	TRBJ2-7	-	TGTGCCAGTAGTCCTGCGAGGGGGATCTCCTACGAGCAGTACTTC	CASSPARGISYEQYF
TRBV2	-	TRBJ2-2	-	TGTGCCAGCAGGGGAGCGGTCACCACCGGGGAGCTGTTTTTT	CASRGAVTTGELFF
TRBV6-6	-	TRBJ2-7	-	TGTGCCAGCAGTTACGATGTCCCGGGGAAACGGGACGAGCAGTACTTC	CASSYDVPGKRDEQYF